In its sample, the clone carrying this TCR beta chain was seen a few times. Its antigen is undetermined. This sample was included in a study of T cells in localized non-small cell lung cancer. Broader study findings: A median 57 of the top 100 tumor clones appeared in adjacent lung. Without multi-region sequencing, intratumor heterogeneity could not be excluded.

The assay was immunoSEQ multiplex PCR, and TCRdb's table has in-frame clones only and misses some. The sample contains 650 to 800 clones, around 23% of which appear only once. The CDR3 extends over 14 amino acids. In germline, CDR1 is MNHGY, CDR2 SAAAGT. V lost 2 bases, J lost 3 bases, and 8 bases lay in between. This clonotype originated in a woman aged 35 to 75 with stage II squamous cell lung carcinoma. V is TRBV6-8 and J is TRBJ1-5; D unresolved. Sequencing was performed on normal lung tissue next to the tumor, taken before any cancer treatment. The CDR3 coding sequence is TGTGCCAGCAGTTACCTCCCTACCAATCAGCCCCAGCATTTT. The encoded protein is CASSYLPTNQPQHF.